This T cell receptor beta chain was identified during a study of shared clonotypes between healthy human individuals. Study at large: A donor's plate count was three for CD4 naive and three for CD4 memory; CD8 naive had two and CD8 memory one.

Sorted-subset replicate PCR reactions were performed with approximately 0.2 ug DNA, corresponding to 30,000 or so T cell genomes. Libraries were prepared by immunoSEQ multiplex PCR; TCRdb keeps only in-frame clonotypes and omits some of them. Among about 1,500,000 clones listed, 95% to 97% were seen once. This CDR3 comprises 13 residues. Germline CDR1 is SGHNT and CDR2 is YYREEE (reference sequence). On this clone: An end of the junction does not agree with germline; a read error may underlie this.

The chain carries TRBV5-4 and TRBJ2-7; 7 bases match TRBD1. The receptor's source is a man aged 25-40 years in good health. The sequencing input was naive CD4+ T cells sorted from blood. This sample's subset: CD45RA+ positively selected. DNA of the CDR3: TGTGCCAGCAGCTTACACGGTCGACAGGGTAAAGACTTC. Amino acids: CASSLHGRQGKDF.